What follows are 16 T cell receptor beta chains derived from one specimen sequenced in a study of PD-1 blockade in classical Hodgkin lymphoma. After autologous stem cell transplantation all patients relapsed, and prior brentuximab vedotin exposure differed between cohorts. Data came from immunoSEQ multiplex PCR; TCRdb stores just in-frame clones and leaves some out. The data show about 150,000 clones, around four fifths seen once. Specimen: peripheral blood mononuclear cells (PBMCs), collected before the second cycle of nivolumab. Source of these receptors: a human donor with classical Hodgkin lymphoma.

The V and J genes are TRBV4-1 and TRBJ2-3; TRBD1 aligns across 7 bases. The CDR3 is 14 amino acids. Unmatched junction bases numbered 6, after V lost 5 bases and J lost 4 bases. Germline-derived CDR1 and CDR2 are MGHRA and YSYEKL. As DNA, the CDR3 is TGCGCCAGCAGCTCCCGACAGGGCGCAGATACGCAGTATTTT. It encodes CASSSRQGADTQYF.

The rearrangement uses TRBV5-4 and TRBJ1-2; no firm D call. Trimming stripped 0 bases from V and 1 base from J, with 7 bases between. CDR1 and CDR2 (germline): SGHNT, YYREEE (reference sequence). The CDR3 is 14 amino acids. CDR3 protein: CASSLEQHNYGYTF. As DNA, the CDR3 is TGTGCCAGCAGCTTGGAACAGCATAACTATGGCTACACCTTC.

The count of this clone is one. J is TRBJ2-7 and V is TRBV5-6; the D is unclear. The CDR3 has 15 amino acids. Trimming took 1 base from V and 0 from J, leaving 11 bases between them. Germline V lookup: CDR1 SGHDT, CDR2 YYEEEE. The CDR3 spells CASSLLGHRSYEQYF. DNA of the CDR3: TGTGCCAGCAGCTTGTTAGGCCATCGCTCCTACGAGCAGTACTTC.

This chain's CDR3 is CASSEAGAYGYTF. For the CDR3, the DNA is TGTGCCAGCAGTGAAGCAGGGGCCTATGGCTACACCTTC. The chain has TRBV2 and TRBJ1-2, with D perhaps TRBD1 (5 bases). CDR1 SNHLY and CDR2 FYNNEI come from the germline V gene. V shed 0 bases and J shed 4 bases, with 6 bases lying between them. This CDR3 has 13 residues.

As DNA, the CDR3 is TGTGCCAGCAGTGACGGGACAGGGGGCCCGTCCCGGGAGACCCAGTACTTC. Translation: CASSDGTGGPSRETQYF. The gene calls are TRBV2 and TRBJ2-5; TRBD1 aligns across 12 bases. This CDR3 region has 17 residues. V was pared by 3 bases and J by 5 bases, with 10 bases of the junction left unmatched. Germline assignment: CDR1 SNHLY and CDR2 FYNNEI.

CDR3 sequence reads: CASSLDSTNEKLFF. For the CDR3, the DNA is TGCGCCAGCAGCTTGGATTCAACTAATGAAAAACTGTTTTTT. V gene TRBV5-1 combines with J gene TRBJ1-4; no firm D call. The V end lost 0 bases, the J end lost 0 bases, and 3 bases lay between the germline ends. The germline V gene has CDR1 SGHRS and CDR2 YFSETQ. The length of the CDR3 is 14 residues. Full variable domain (outside the CDR3, taken from reference TRBV5-1 and TRBJ1-4): KAGVTQTPRYLIKTRGQQVTLSCSPISGHRSVSWYQQTPGQGLQFLFEYFSETQRNKGNFPGRFSGRQFSNSRSEMNVSTLELGDSALYLCASSLDSTNEKLFFGSGTQLSVL.

V and J are TRBV6-6 and TRBJ1-1, with TRBD1 matching over 11 bases. Germline V gives CDR1 MNHNY, CDR2 SVGAGI (reference sequence). The V segment lost 6 bases and the J segment 5 bases; nucleotides outside the gene matches: 5. This CDR3 region has 14 residues. CDR3 residues: CASRDRGRETEAFF. The CDR3, as DNA: TGTGCCAGCAGGGACAGGGGGCGGGAGACTGAAGCTTTCTTT.

The chain combines TRBV5-1 with TRBJ2-3; TRBD2 aligns across 13 bases. This CDR3 region has 17 residues. Germline lookup yields CDR1 SGHRS and CDR2 YFSETQ. V was clipped by 4 bases and J by 1 base; unmatched bases: 6. The CDR3 spells CASSQGTSGDGTDTQYF. In nucleotides, the CDR3 is TGCGCCAGCAGCCAGGGGACTAGCGGGGATGGCACAGATACGCAGTATTTT. The variable domain in full, completed from reference TRBV5-1 and TRBJ2-3, reads KAGVTQTPRYLIKTRGQQVTLSCSPISGHRSVSWYQQTPGQGLQFLFEYFSETQRNKGNFPGRFSGRQFSNSRSEMNVSTLELGDSALYLCASSQGTSGDGTDTQYFGPGTRLTVL.

The chain is built from TRBV4-2 and TRBJ2-5, with 7 bases identical to TRBD1. J was trimmed by 4 bases and V by 4 bases; bases with no gene match: 3. Germline loops: CDR1 LGHNA, CDR2 YNFKEQ. The CDR3 consists of 13 residues. The CDR3 DNA is TGTGCCAGCAGCCCAGACAGGGTAGAGACCCAGTACTTC. Translated: CASSPDRVETQYF.

The chain is built from TRBV28 and TRBJ2-4; no definite D call. Germline V CDR1 and CDR2: MDHEN, SYDVKM. The CDR3 extends over 13 amino acids. Trimming pared 10 bases from V and 1 base from J, leaving 11 bases between. The CDR3 spells CATIPAAKNIQYF. CDR3 nucleotides: TGTGCCACCATCCCCGCCGCCAAAAACATTCAGTACTTC.

J is TRBJ2-2 and V is TRBV6-5, with TRBD1 matching 7 bases. This CDR3 region has 15 residues. J gave up 5 bases and V 6 bases, and 9 bases lay outside the gene matches. The V gene's germline CDR1 is MNHEY and CDR2 SVGAGI. CDR3 coding DNA: TGTGCCAGCAGCACTAACAGGGGTGGGACCGGGGAGCTGTTTTTT. Protein: CASSTNRGGTGELFF.

The CDR3 loop reads CASSFEFHNQPQHF. CDR3 nucleotides: TGTGCCAGCAGCTTCGAATTTCACAATCAGCCCCAGCATTTT. V is TRBV7-2 and J is TRBJ1-5; no definite D call. V was cut by 3 bases and J by 3 bases, with 9 bases left in between. The CDR3 is 14 amino acids. Germline-derived CDR1 and CDR2 are SGHTA and FQGNSA.

CDR3 amino acids: CASSGGPHTEAFF. The DNA of the CDR3 is TGTGCCAGCTCTGGGGGGCCCCACACTGAAGCTTTCTTT. This chain joins TRBV18 and TRBJ1-1; D is possibly TRBD1 (6 bases). The CDR3 consists of 13 residues. Germline V gene data show CDR1 as KGHSH and CDR2 as LQKENI. Trimming shortened V by 6 bases and J by 3 bases, and 11 bases separated the two germline ends.

The V call is TRBV19, the J call TRBJ2-1, with TRBD2 matching 10 bases. CDR3 size: 15 residues. Trimming at V came to 6 bases and at J to 8 bases, leaving 10 bases not matched to a gene. Germline loops: CDR1 LNHDA, CDR2 SQIVND (reference sequence). The CDR3 bases are TGTGCCAGTAGCGCTAGCGGGGGTGTACCCCATGAGCAGTTCTTC. It specifies CASSASGGVPHEQFF.

In regard to this clone: Germline is not matched at one junction end, which may reflect a read error. This chain joins TRBV6-5 and TRBJ1-6; D unresolved. This CDR3 is built from 14 residues. CDR1 and CDR2 (germline): MNHEY, SVGAGI. Here the CDR3 DNA reads TGTGCCAGCAGTTACTCCTCCTTTAATTCACCCCTCCACTTT. Translated: CASSYSSFNSPLHF.

The genes are TRBV5-1 and TRBJ2-1; 10 nucleotides align to TRBD2. Germline assignment: CDR1 SGHRS and CDR2 YFSETQ. V was pared by 6 bases and J by 2 bases, with 8 bases of the junction left unmatched. The CDR3 is 16 residues long. CDR3 amino acids: CASTEVAGGAYNEQFF. Written as DNA, the CDR3 is TGCGCCAGCACCGAGGTAGCGGGGGGTGCCTACAATGAGCAGTTCTTC. Full variable domain (rest looked up from reference TRBV5-1 and TRBJ2-1): KAGVTQTPRYLIKTRGQQVTLSCSPISGHRSVSWYQQTPGQGLQFLFEYFSETQRNKGNFPGRFSGRQFSNSRSEMNVSTLELGDSALYLCASTEVAGGAYNEQFFGPGTRLTVL.